A selection of T cell receptor beta chains follows, all from one sample in a study of blood T cells in healthy people across ages. A single record per CDR3 protein comes from TCRdb applying MiXCR to the 5' RACE reads. The repertoire has 1.5 million or so distinct CDR3 sequences, approximately 39% of them found once; the top ten carry just over 4%. Sequencing was done on a sample of blood. The receptors shown here come from a woman between 18 and 29 years old in good health. Each CDR3 is given with its conserved first and last residue. Not every row has a clone size; where given, it reads once, few, many or a size class.

abundance: .
j_gene: TRBJ2-5
len: 16
v_gene: TRBV4-3
CDR3aa: CASSQDHVRSYNEQYF

abundance: .
j_gene: .
len: 14
v_gene: TRBV28
CDR3aa: CASSVTSGPYEQYF

abundance: .
j_gene: TRBJ2-1
len: 15
v_gene: TRBV6-5
CDR3aa: CASSKPGLGYNEQFF

abundance: few
j_gene: TRBJ2-7
len: 15
v_gene: TRBV5-6
CDR3aa: CASSWDSSSYNEQYF

abundance: .
j_gene: TRBJ2-3
len: 17
v_gene: TRBV7-2
CDR3aa: CVSSLGKTGGFADTQYF

abundance: .
j_gene: TRBJ2-2
len: 15
v_gene: TRBV3-1
CDR3aa: CASSQRTGGSGELFF

abundance: .
j_gene: TRBJ1-4
len: 16
v_gene: TRBV6-2/TRBV6-3
CDR3aa: CASSPVNWLPNEKLFF

abundance: .
j_gene: TRBJ2-3
len: 14
v_gene: TRBV24-1
CDR3aa: CATSDSRLVNTQYF

abundance: few
j_gene: TRBJ2-7
len: 16
v_gene: TRBV7-9
CDR3aa: CASSDSTGTHSYEQYF

abundance: few
j_gene: TRBJ2-1
len: 12
v_gene: TRBV7-9
CDR3aa: CASSNLERQQFF

abundance: few
j_gene: TRBJ1-4
len: 14
v_gene: TRBV15
CDR3aa: CATSGDREREKLFF

abundance: few
j_gene: TRBJ2-7
len: 15
v_gene: TRBV12-3/TRBV12-4
CDR3aa: CASSLRLLDLYEQYF

abundance: .
j_gene: TRBJ2-3
len: 15
v_gene: TRBV7-9
CDR3aa: CASSEGVLSTDTQYF

abundance: few
j_gene: TRBJ2-7
len: 14
v_gene: TRBV6-2/TRBV6-3
CDR3aa: CASTGLAGGYEQYF

abundance: few
j_gene: TRBJ1-1
len: 14
v_gene: TRBV25-1
CDR3aa: CASQGQFMNTEAFF

abundance: few
j_gene: TRBJ1-1
len: 13
v_gene: TRBV4-1
CDR3aa: CASSQERRTEAFF

abundance: few
j_gene: TRBJ1-2
len: 14
v_gene: TRBV2
CDR3aa: CASSRDRGTYGYTF

abundance: .
j_gene: TRBJ1-2
len: 12
v_gene: TRBV20-1
CDR3aa: CSATGPQRGYTF

abundance: .
j_gene: TRBJ2-5
len: 14
v_gene: TRBV27
CDR3aa: CASSLNARVNEQYF

abundance: .
j_gene: TRBJ2-1
len: 14
v_gene: TRBV7-9
CDR3aa: CASSSGQGSNEQFF